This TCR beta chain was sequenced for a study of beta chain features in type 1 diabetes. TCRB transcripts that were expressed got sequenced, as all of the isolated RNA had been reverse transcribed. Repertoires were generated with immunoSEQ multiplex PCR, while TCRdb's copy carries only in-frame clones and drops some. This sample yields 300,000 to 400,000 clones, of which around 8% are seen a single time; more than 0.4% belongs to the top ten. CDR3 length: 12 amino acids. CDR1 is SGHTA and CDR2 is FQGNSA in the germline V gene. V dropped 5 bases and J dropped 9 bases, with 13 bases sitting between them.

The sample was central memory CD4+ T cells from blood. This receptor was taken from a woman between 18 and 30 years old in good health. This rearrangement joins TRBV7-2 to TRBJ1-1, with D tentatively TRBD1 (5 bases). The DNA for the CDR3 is TGTGCCAGCAGCCGGGACGGCTCGAAAGCTTTCTTT. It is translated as CASSRDGSKAFF.